The sequence of this T cell receptor beta chain was determined in a study of cytomegalovirus exposure and HLA in healthy donors. Background on the study: Among the roughly 370 genotyped donors, 81% were placed in the Caucasian-associated ancestry cluster.

Between the trimmed V and J ends, which lost 6 bases and 11 bases, there was a span of 23 bases. There are 15 residues in the CDR3. CDR1 and CDR2 from the germline V gene are MDHEN and SYDVKM. This clone has just one count. It was with 60 Vbeta and 13 Jbeta primers that the PCR ran. The assay was immunoSEQ multiplex PCR, and TCRdb's table has in-frame clones only and misses some. The top ten clones hold approximately 4% of a sample with 95,000 or so clones, 65% to 90% of them seen once. The origin of this receptor is a woman in her 70s in good health and CMV-seropositive. Sequenced material: PBMCs. V is TRBV28 and J is TRBJ1-3, with a weak D call TRBD1 (6 bases). The CDR3 bases are TGTGCCAGCAGATTACCGGGGGGGGCTTCGGCGGCCATATATTTT. Its protein product is CASRLPGGASAAIYF.